This T cell receptor (beta chain) was sequenced for a study of vaccination and CD4 T cells after COVID-19. About the study: The post-COVID sampling time was a median roughly 100 days after diagnosis, ranging from 35 to 161. Post-vaccine specimens were obtained a median about 73 days after dose two (range 14 to 241).

Germline values: CDR1 SEHNR, CDR2 FQNEAQ (reference sequence). The junction had 10 bases not matched to a gene; V was cut back by 4 bases and J by 0 bases. The CDR3 sequence is 18 residues long. With respect to this clonotype: Antigen specificity is unknown.

Time point indicated: late sampling 161 to 241 days after vaccination in three convalescent patients. Treatment specified: roughly 10-day PBMC culture with coronavirus spike peptide pools or control peptides (ViraFEST assay). T cells were expanded with peptide pools, and expanded clonotypes were identified by TCR sequencing. The study sequenced cultured CD4+ T cell DNA using the Oncomine TCR Beta short-read assay. Using its own MiXCR run on the PCR reads, TCRdb lists one record per CDR3 protein. The sample consists of around 20,000 distinct CDR3 sequences, roughly 40% of them appearing once. V gene TRBV7-9 combines with J gene TRBJ2-3, with 10 bases aligning to TRBD2. The source material was CD4+ T cells from blood, cultured in vitro, sampled about 7 months after SARS-CoV-2 vaccination. The sequence was collected from a human donor who had recovered from COVID-19. CDR3: CASSSGTSVSVSTDTQYF. The CDR3 nucleotides are TGTGCCAGCAGCTCCGGGACTAGCGTCTCAGTGAGCACAGATACGCAGTATTTT.